Below are 15 T cell receptor beta chains sequenced from a single sample in a study of cytomegalovirus exposure and HLA in healthy donors. Researchers ran the PCR with 60 Vbeta and 13 Jbeta primers. Sequencing used immunoSEQ multiplex PCR; TCRdb keeps in-frame clones, though not all of them. The data contain about 120,000 clones, about three quarters of them singletons. Sequenced material: PBMCs. All receptors come from a man aged 60-69 years in good health and CMV-seropositive.

The genes are TRBV6-5 and TRBJ2-7; 10 positions agree with TRBD2. In germline, CDR1 is MNHEY, CDR2 SVGAGI. V gave up 9 bases and J gave up 7 bases; unmatched junction bases: 6. This CDR3 comprises 12 residues. This chain's CDR3 is CASGTSDVEQYF. Here the CDR3 DNA reads TGTGCCAGTGGGACTAGCGACGTGGAGCAGTACTTC.

This sequence joins TRBV11-2 and TRBJ2-2, with 7 bases matching TRBD1. The CDR3 extends over 15 amino acids. V lost 5 bases, J lost 1 base, and 4 bases stayed unmatched. Germline V gene sequence: CDR1 SGHAT, CDR2 FQNNGV. CDR3 amino acids: CASSPRTGNTGELFF. CDR3 DNA: TGTGCCAGCAGCCCCAGGACAGGGAACACCGGGGAGCTGTTTTTT.

This chain connects TRBV28 to TRBJ1-3, with a tentative D call TRBD1 (6 bases). In germline, CDR1 is MDHEN, CDR2 SYDVKM. With 1 base removed from V and 2 bases from J, the gap between germline ends came to 15 bases. This CDR3 region has 17 residues. The CDR3: CASSLSQGRVAGNTIYF. The CDR3 DNA reads TGTGCCAGCAGTTTATCCCAGGGGCGGGTCGCTGGAAACACCATATATTTT.

The chain is built from TRBV4-2 and TRBJ1-4; TRBD1 matches at 10 bases. This CDR3 comprises 15 residues. V shed 1 base and J 8 bases; nucleotides not matched to a gene: 4. Per germline, CDR1 LGHNA and CDR2 YNFKEQ. The CDR3 loop reads CASSQGDRGREKLFF. The CDR3 region has the DNA TGTGCCAGCAGCCAAGGGGACAGGGGAAGAGAAAAACTGTTTTTT.

The CDR3 DNA reads TGTGCCAGCAGCTTTCGGGACAGGGCCGGCTTCTATGGCTACACCTTC. Residues: CASSFRDRAGFYGYTF. The chain carries TRBV7-9 and TRBJ1-2; 9 bases are a match to TRBD1. Germline V gives CDR1 SEHNR, CDR2 FQNEAQ (reference sequence). The CDR3 has 16 amino acids. V lost 3 bases and J lost 4; bases outside the gene matches: 9.

The chain joins TRBV6-5 to TRBJ2-7; 7 bases align to TRBD1. Germline V gene sequence: CDR1 MNHEY, CDR2 SVGAGI. V was clipped by 5 bases and J by 4 bases; unmatched bases: 11. The CDR3 has 15 amino acids. CDR3 protein: CASSRQGERGYEQYF. CDR3 nucleotide sequence: TGTGCCAGCAGTCGACAGGGAGAAAGAGGGTACGAGCAGTACTTC.

The chain combines TRBV5-1 with TRBJ2-3; a possible D gene is TRBD2 (7 bases). Trimming removed 3 bases at V and 5 bases at J, with 13 bases between. Germline CDR1 reads SGHRS; CDR2 reads YFSETQ. The length of the CDR3 is 14 residues. CDR3 in DNA: TGCGCCAGCAGCTACGCAGGGGAGGGAGATACGCAGTATTTT. Encoded protein: CASSYAGEGDTQYF.

The J gene is TRBJ2-1, the V gene TRBV19; 7 positions agree with TRBD1. V lost 7 bases to trimming and J lost 1 base; unmatched junction nucleotides: 10. Per germline, CDR1 LNHDA and CDR2 SQIVND (reference sequence). CDR3 length: 16 residues. This CDR3 is CASTHKGAVSYNEQFF. CDR3 bases: TGTGCCAGTACCCATAAGGGGGCTGTATCCTACAATGAGCAGTTCTTC.

V and J are TRBV6-5 and TRBJ2-2; the match to TRBD1 covers 9 bases. V dropped 4 bases and J dropped 7; count of bases not matched to a gene: 10. Germline CDR1 reads MNHEY; CDR2 reads SVGAGI. This CDR3 has 16 amino acids. CDR3 loop: CASSSPTGGAGGELFF. The DNA for the CDR3 is TGTGCCAGCAGTTCCCCTACAGGGGGCGCGGGCGGGGAGCTGTTTTTT.

This sequence joins TRBV10-3 and TRBJ1-5, with D possibly TRBD1 on 6 matching bases. CDR3 length: 16 amino acids. Germline V gene lookup returns CDR1 ENHRY and CDR2 SYGVKD. V lost 8 bases, J lost 0 bases, and 17 bases lay in between. CDR3 protein: CAIGAARGASNQPQHF. CDR3 DNA sequence: TGTGCCATCGGAGCGGCCCGGGGGGCTAGCAATCAGCCCCAGCATTTT.

This chain uses TRBV6-4 with TRBJ2-1, with 8 nucleotides matching TRBD2. CDR1 is MRHNA and CDR2 is SNTAGT in the germline V gene. The CDR3 length is 16 residues. J lost 5 bases, V lost 0 bases, and 6 bases had no gene match. The CDR3 bases are TGTGCCAGCAGTGACTCGAGGAGACTAGCGCACAATGAGCAGTTCTTC. It codes for CASSDSRRLAHNEQFF.

This chain links TRBV7-2 with TRBJ2-1; maybe TRBD2 (5 bases). The V end lost 2 bases, the J end lost 0 bases, and 14 bases lay between the germline ends. Germline V gives CDR1 SGHTA, CDR2 FQGNSA. The CDR3 is 17 residues long. The CDR3 region has the DNA TGTGCCAGCAGCTTAATCGGAGGACTTGTCTCCTACAATGAGCAGTTCTTC. Protein: CASSLIGGLVSYNEQFF.

This clone was seen more than once but under ten times. The chain carries TRBV9 and TRBJ2-3; D unresolved. The CDR3 length is 12 residues. The germline V gene encodes CDR1 SGDLS and CDR2 YYNGEE. V gave up 4 bases and J gave up 2 bases, with 5 bases separating them. CDR3 amino acids: CASSLNTDTQYF. CDR3 DNA: TGTGCCAGCAGCCTTAACACAGATACGCAGTATTTT.

This clone has just one count. The chain combines TRBV5-1 with TRBJ1-1, with D maybe TRBD1 (6 bases). CDR1 is SGHRS, CDR2 YFSETQ, per germline. Trimming shortened V by 0 bases and J by 0 bases, and 12 bases separated the two germline ends. The CDR3 is made up of 16 amino acids. The CDR3 bases are TGCGCCAGCAGCTTGGGGATTGGACAGATGAACACTGAAGCTTTCTTT. Protein product: CASSLGIGQMNTEAFF.

The V gene is TRBV11-2, the J gene TRBJ2-7; TRBD1 is a possible D gene (6 bases). The germline CDR1 and CDR2 sequences are SGHAT and FQNNGV. This CDR3 comprises 13 residues. The germline V and J ends were trimmed by 6 bases and 3 bases, with 12 bases remaining between them. The CDR3 loop is CASRGGRYYEQYF. The CDR3 DNA follows: TGTGCCAGCAGAGGGGGACGTTACTACGAGCAGTACTTC.